Below, 20 T cell receptor beta chains from the same sample are listed, as sequenced in a study of blood T cell repertoires in COVID-19. Assay used: immunoSEQ multiplex PCR; TCRdb lists only in-frame clones, some missing. The sample includes approximately 170,000 clones, roughly 84% of them seen just once. The specimen sequenced was peripheral blood. Receptor source: a human donor with acute or convalescent COVID-19. The donor label of this sample is uncertain.

This chain joins TRBV5-6 and TRBJ1-2; 11 nucleotides align to TRBD1. This CDR3 comprises 14 residues. Trimming removed 4 bases from V and 7 bases from J; junction bases left unmatched: 6. Germline CDR1 is SGHDT and CDR2 is YYEEEE. Here the CDR3 reads CASSLRDRGFGYTF. CDR3 sequence (DNA): TGTGCCAGCAGCCTCCGGGACAGGGGGTTTGGCTACACCTTC.

The rearrangement uses TRBV5-1 and TRBJ1-4, with 8 positions matching TRBD1. The germline V gene has CDR1 SGHRS and CDR2 YFSETQ. V lost 2 bases, J lost 8 bases, and 8 bases stayed unmatched. The CDR3 has 15 residues. CDR3 coding DNA: TGCGCCAGCAGCTTCGGGACAGGAGGTAAAGAAAAACTGTTTTTT. Protein sequence: CASSFGTGGKEKLFF.

The V and J genes are TRBV14 and TRBJ2-1; TRBD2 matches at 7 bases. The CDR3 spans 19 residues. CDR1 SGHDN and CDR2 FVKESK come from the germline V gene. J gave up 3 bases and V 0 bases, and 14 bases lay outside the gene matches. The CDR3 coding sequence is TGTGCCAGCAGCCAAGAGAATCTAGGCGGGAGAGGCGACTACAATGAGCAGTTCTTC. Residues: CASSQENLGGRGDYNEQFF. The full variable domain, its missing parts supplied by reference TRBV14 and TRBJ2-1, is EAGVTQFPSHSVIEKGQTVTLRCDPISGHDNLYWYRRVMGKEIKFLLHFVKESKQDESGMPNNRFLAERTGGTYSTLKVQPAELEDSGVYFCASSQENLGGRGDYNEQFFGPGTRLTVL.

The chain is built from TRBV18 and TRBJ2-7, with 9 bases fitting TRBD1. Trimming took 4 bases from V and 2 from J; bases not matched to a gene: 6. Germline V gives CDR1 KGHSH, CDR2 LQKENI. CDR3 length: 15 amino acids. The CDR3 region is CASSLGTGRTYEQYF. In DNA, the CDR3 is TGTGCCAGCTCACTAGGGACAGGGAGGACCTACGAGCAGTACTTC.

The chain uses TRBV5-6 and TRBJ2-7; D is possibly TRBD1 (6 bases). Germline V lookup: CDR1 SGHDT, CDR2 YYEEEE. There are 13 residues in the CDR3. V lost 4 bases to trimming and J lost 3 bases, with 11 bases between them. CDR3 residues: CASSAGQFYEQYF. The CDR3, as DNA: TGTGCCAGCAGCGCAGGACAGTTCTACGAGCAGTACTTC.

This chain connects TRBV7-2 to TRBJ2-3; 7 bases agree with TRBD2. The CDR3 length is 16 residues. After removal of 5 bases from V and 0 bases from J, the junction contained 8 bases not matched to a gene. Germline V gene sequence: CDR1 SGHTA, CDR2 FQGNSA. The CDR3 bases are TGTGCCAGCAGCCCCCAGCGGGGTGGGAGCACAGATACGCAGTATTTT. Translation gives CASSPQRGGSTDTQYF.

This clone is a singleton in its sample. The rearrangement links TRBV2 to TRBJ2-1; 7 bases map to TRBD1. The length of the CDR3 is 15 residues. CDR1 and CDR2 (germline): SNHLY, FYNNEI. With 8 bases clipped from V and 6 bases from J, the junction kept 13 bases outside the gene matches. The CDR3: CASSIEGARVNEQFF. The CDR3, as DNA: TGTGCCAGCTCGATAGAGGGGGCGCGGGTCAATGAGCAGTTCTTC.

V gene TRBV19 combines with J gene TRBJ2-7, with 9 bases aligning to TRBD2. V gave up 2 bases and J gave up 0 bases; unmatched junction bases: 11. The V gene's germline CDR1 is LNHDA and CDR2 SQIVND (reference sequence). The CDR3 has 18 amino acids. The CDR3 nucleotides read TGTGCCAGTAGTATAAAGGTGGCTAGCGGGGTAAGCTCCTACGAGCAGTACTTC. It codes for CASSIKVASGVSSYEQYF.

J is TRBJ1-2 and V is TRBV6-2 or TRBV6-3; no reliable D call. CDR1 and CDR2 from the germline V gene are MNHEY and SVGEGT. This CDR3 has 12 residues. V was shortened by 5 bases and J by 4 bases, with 8 bases between the two germline ends. In nucleotides, the CDR3 is TGTGCCAGCAGTCAGGCAGCCTATGGCTACACCTTC. This codes for CASSQAAYGYTF.

The chain joins TRBV6-5 to TRBJ2-5; 9 positions agree with TRBD2. V was pared by 6 bases and J by 4 bases, with 6 bases of the junction left unmatched. The germline V gene encodes CDR1 MNHEY and CDR2 SVGAGI. CDR3 size: 14 residues. The chain's CDR3 is CASRLAGPGETQYF. Here the CDR3 DNA reads TGTGCCAGCAGGCTAGCGGGACCTGGAGAGACCCAGTACTTC.

The gene calls are TRBV6-6 and TRBJ2-3; tentative D call: TRBD1 (6 bases). V gave up 2 bases and J gave up 1 base, with 13 bases separating them. Germline CDR1 and CDR2: MNHNY and SVGAGI (reference sequence). The CDR3 is 16 residues long. The CDR3 loop is CASSYVVAGGTDTQYF. Written as DNA, the CDR3 is TGTGCCAGCAGTTACGTTGTGGCAGGGGGCACAGATACGCAGTATTTT.

This clone has only a few counts. The CDR3 nucleotides read TGTGCCAGCAGTGAAGGGTACTGGGACAGGGAAAGAAACACCATATATTTT. It codes for CASSEGYWDRERNTIYF. The chain carries TRBV6-1 and TRBJ1-3; 9 bases agree with TRBD1. The CDR3 is 17 residues long. V shed 1 base and J 5 bases; nucleotides not matched to a gene: 9. The germline V gene encodes CDR1 MNHNS and CDR2 SASEGT.

This sequence joins TRBV7-2 and TRBJ1-1; no clear D gene. Trimming took off 0 bases at V and 8 bases at J, with 4 bases between the two ends. The CDR3 consists of 11 residues. Germline V gene lookup returns CDR1 SGHTA and CDR2 FQGNSA. The CDR3 sequence is CASSLAREAFF. DNA of the CDR3: TGTGCCAGCAGCTTAGCGCGGGAAGCTTTCTTT.

The rearrangement links TRBV28 to TRBJ1-6; 7 bases line up with TRBD1. The V and J ends lost 5 bases and 11 bases, in that order; junction bases with no gene match: 12. Germline V gene sequence: CDR1 MDHEN, CDR2 SYDVKM. CDR3 length: 15 residues. CDR3 coding DNA: TGTGCCAGCAGTCACAACAGGGGCTGGAGGGCACCCCTCCACTTT. It codes for CASSHNRGWRAPLHF.

The J gene is TRBJ2-2, the V gene TRBV6-5; 9 bases line up with TRBD1. V lost 6 bases to trimming and J lost 0 bases; unmatched junction nucleotides: 2. Germline loops: CDR1 MNHEY, CDR2 SVGAGI. The CDR3 sequence is 15 residues long. The CDR3 nucleotides are TGTGCCAGCAGGACAGGGGGACCGAACACCGGGGAGCTGTTTTTT. It translates to CASRTGGPNTGELFF.

The chain uses TRBV5-1 and TRBJ2-3; D might be TRBD2 (6 bases). The CDR3 covers 17 residues. Germline V gives CDR1 SGHRS, CDR2 YFSETQ. V gave up 1 base and J gave up 2 bases, with 17 bases separating them. The CDR3 loop is CASSLKEARRATDTQYF. In DNA form, the CDR3 reads TGCGCCAGCAGCTTGAAGGAGGCGAGGAGGGCCACAGATACGCAGTATTTT.

This clone was recorded only once. This sequence joins TRBV7-2 and TRBJ1-2; D not certain. The length of the CDR3 is 11 residues. CDR1 SGHTA and CDR2 FQGNSA come from the germline V gene. The V end was cut by 1 base, the J end by 7 bases, with 4 bases between. The CDR3, as DNA: TGTGCCAGCAGCTTAGTAGTTGGCTACACCTTC. Translating it yields CASSLVVGYTF.

The rearrangement links TRBV7-3 to TRBJ2-7, with no clear D. V was cut by 1 base and J by 1 base, with 11 bases left in between. The CDR3 contains 15 residues. The germline CDR1 and CDR2 sequences are SGHTA and FQGTGA. The CDR3 DNA is TGTGCCAGCAGCTTAATTGGGTCAGCGTCCTACGAGCAGTACTTC. It is translated as CASSLIGSASYEQYF.

The rearrangement links TRBV15 to TRBJ2-5; 11 bases match TRBD1. With 4 bases clipped from V and 5 bases from J, the junction kept 9 bases outside the gene matches. The length of the CDR3 is 16 residues. CDR1 and CDR2 (germline): LNHNV, YYDKDF (reference sequence). This chain's CDR3 is CATSTPGQGGKETQYF. CDR3 bases: TGTGCCACCAGCACTCCGGGACAGGGGGGGAAGGAGACCCAGTACTTC.

The V call is TRBV27, the J call TRBJ2-7, with D maybe TRBD1 (7 bases). CDR3 length: 15 residues. V was trimmed by 7 bases and J by 11 bases, leaving 27 bases between them. CDR1 is MNHEY and CDR2 is SMNVEV in the germline V gene (reference sequence). For the CDR3, the DNA is TGTGCCAGCAATCGACAGGGCGCGGAGGGACATCTCAAGTACTTC. Translation gives CASNRQGAEGHLKYF.